This T cell receptor beta chain derives from a study of blood T cell repertoires in COVID-19. Study details: Sites in the United States, Italy and Spain provided acute and convalescent COVID-19 samples.

How the authors handled the data: The assay estimated nucleated cells by amplifying reference gene primers. Sequencing was performed with immunoSEQ multiplex PCR; in TCRdb, only in-frame clones are kept and a portion is missing. V and J calls and clone size are copied from that table; D and trimming were computed from the DNA. The data contain about 92,000 clones, roughly 87% of them seen just once; the ten biggest clones take up approximately 20%. Seattle researchers signed up patients amid active infection and tracked them longitudinally. Germline loops: CDR1 MDHEN, CDR2 SYDVKM. Trimming shortened V by 4 bases and J by 4 bases, and 12 bases separated the two germline ends. The CDR3 runs to 14 residues.

This chain links TRBV28 with TRBJ2-3; the D gene is possibly TRBD2 (6 bases). The sample consisted of peripheral blood. This clonotype originated in a woman aged 60 to 75 with COVID-19, enrolled during active disease. Written as DNA, the CDR3 is TGTGCCAGCAGTTACGGGGGAAGCGCAGATACGCAGTATTTT. Translation gives CASSYGGSADTQYF.